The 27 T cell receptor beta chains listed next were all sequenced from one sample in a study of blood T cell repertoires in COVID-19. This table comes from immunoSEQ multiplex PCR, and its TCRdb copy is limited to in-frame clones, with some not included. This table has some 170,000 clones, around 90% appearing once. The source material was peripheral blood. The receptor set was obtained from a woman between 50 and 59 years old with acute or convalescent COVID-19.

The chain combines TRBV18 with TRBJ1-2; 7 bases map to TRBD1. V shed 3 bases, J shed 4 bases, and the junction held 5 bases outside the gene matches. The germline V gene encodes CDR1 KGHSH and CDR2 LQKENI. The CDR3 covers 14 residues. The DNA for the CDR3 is TGTGCCAGCTCACCGTCGGGACAGATCTATGGCTACACCTTC. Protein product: CASSPSGQIYGYTF.

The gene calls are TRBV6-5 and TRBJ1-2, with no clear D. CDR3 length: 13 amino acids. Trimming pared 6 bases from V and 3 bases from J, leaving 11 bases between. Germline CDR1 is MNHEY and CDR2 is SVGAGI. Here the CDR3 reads CASRYSIDYGYTF. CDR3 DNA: TGTGCCAGCAGGTACAGCATAGACTATGGCTACACCTTC.

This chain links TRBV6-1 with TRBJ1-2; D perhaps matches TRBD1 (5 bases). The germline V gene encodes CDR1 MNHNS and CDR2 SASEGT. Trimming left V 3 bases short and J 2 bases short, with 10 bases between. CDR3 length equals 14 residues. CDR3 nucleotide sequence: TGTGCCAGCAGTGACCCCCAGGGAAACTATGGCTACACCTTC. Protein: CASSDPQGNYGYTF.

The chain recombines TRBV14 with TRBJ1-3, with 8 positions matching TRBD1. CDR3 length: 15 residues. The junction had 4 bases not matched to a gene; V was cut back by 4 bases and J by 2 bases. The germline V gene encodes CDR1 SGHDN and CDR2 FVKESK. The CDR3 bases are TGTGCCAGCAGCCCAAGGACAGGGCCTGGAAACACCATATATTTT. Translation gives CASSPRTGPGNTIYF.

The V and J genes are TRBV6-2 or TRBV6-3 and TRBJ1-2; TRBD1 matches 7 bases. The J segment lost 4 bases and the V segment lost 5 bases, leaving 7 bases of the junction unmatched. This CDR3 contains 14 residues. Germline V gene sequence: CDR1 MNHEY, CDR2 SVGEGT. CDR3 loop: CASSLTGLTYGYTF. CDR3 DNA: TGTGCCAGCAGTCTGACAGGGCTCACCTATGGCTACACCTTC.

Here the CDR3 reads CASSAAWRKEQFF. Written as DNA, the CDR3 is TGTGCCAGCAGTGCTGCCTGGCGGAAGGAGCAGTTCTTC. V is TRBV6-2 or TRBV6-3 and J is TRBJ2-1; no firm D call. The CDR3 totals 13 residues. V shed 5 bases and J shed 10 bases, with 15 bases lying between them. The germline CDR1 and CDR2 sequences are MNHEY and SVGEGT.

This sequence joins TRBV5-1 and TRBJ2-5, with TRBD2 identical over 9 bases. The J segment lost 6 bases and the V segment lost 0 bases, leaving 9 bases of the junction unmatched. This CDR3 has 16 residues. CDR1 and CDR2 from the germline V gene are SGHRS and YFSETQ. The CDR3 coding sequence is TGCGCCAGCAGCTTGGGTGTTAGCGGGAGTGGAAAGACCCAGTACTTC. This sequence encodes CASSLGVSGSGKTQYF.

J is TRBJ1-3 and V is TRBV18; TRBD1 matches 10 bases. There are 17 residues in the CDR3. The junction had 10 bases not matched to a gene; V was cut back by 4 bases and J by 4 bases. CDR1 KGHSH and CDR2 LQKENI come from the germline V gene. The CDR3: CASSLTGTGETGNTIYF. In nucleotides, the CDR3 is TGTGCCAGCTCACTCACCGGGACAGGGGAAACCGGAAACACCATATATTTT.

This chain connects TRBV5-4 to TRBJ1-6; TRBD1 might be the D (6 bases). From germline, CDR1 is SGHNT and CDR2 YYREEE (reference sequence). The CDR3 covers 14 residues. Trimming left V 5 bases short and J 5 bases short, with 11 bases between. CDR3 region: CASRRQGNNSPLHF. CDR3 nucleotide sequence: TGTGCCAGCAGGCGGCAGGGGAATAATTCACCCCTCCACTTT.

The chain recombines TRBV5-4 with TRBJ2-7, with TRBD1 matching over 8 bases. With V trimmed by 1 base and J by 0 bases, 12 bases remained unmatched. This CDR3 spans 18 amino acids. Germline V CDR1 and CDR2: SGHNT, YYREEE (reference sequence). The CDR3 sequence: CASSLMSRDRRFSYEQYF. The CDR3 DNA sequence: TGTGCCAGCAGCTTGATGTCGAGGGACAGGCGTTTCTCCTACGAGCAGTACTTC.

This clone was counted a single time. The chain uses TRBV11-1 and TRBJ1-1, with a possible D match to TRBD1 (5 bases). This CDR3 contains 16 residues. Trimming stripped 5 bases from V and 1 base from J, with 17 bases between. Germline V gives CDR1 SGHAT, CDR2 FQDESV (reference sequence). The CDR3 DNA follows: TGTGCCAGCAGCCCGGAGATGGGGGGATGGAACACTGAAGCTTTCTTT. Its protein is CASSPEMGGWNTEAFF.

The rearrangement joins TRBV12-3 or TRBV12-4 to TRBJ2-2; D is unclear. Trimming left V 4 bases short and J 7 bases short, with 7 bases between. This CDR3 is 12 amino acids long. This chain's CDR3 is CASSWYGGELFF. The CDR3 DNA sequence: TGTGCCAGCAGTTGGTACGGCGGGGAGCTGTTTTTT.

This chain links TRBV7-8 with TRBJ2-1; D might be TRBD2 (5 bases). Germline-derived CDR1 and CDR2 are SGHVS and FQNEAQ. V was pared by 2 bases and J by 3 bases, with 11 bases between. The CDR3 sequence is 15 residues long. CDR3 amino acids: CASSLRREFYNEQFF. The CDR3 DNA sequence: TGTGCCAGCAGCTTACGAAGGGAGTTCTACAATGAGCAGTTCTTC.

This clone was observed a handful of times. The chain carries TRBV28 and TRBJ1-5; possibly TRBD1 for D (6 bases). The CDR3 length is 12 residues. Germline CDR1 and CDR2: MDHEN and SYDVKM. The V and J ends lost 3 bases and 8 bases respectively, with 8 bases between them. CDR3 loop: CASSLSGEPQHF. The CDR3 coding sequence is TGTGCCAGCAGTTTGTCAGGGGAGCCCCAGCATTTT.

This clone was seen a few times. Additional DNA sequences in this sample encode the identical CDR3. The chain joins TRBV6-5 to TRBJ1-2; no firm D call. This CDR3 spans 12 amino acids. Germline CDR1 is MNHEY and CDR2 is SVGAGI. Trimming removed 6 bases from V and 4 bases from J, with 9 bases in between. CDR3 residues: CASRQGLYGYTF. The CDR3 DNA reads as TGTGCCAGCAGGCAAGGACTCTATGGCTACACCTTC.

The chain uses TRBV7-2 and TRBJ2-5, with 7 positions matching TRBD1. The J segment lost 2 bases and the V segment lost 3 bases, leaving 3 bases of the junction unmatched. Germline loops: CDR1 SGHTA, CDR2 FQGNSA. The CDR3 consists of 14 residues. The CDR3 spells CASSFSGQQETQYF. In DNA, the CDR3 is TGTGCCAGCAGCTTTTCGGGACAGCAAGAGACCCAGTACTTC.

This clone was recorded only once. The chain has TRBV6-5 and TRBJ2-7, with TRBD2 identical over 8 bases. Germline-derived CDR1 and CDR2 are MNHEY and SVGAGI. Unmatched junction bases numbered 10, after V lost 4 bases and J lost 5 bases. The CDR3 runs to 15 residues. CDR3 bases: TGTGCCAGCAGTTTCCTATCGGGGGGGCGGCACGAGCAGTACTTC. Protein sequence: CASSFLSGGRHEQYF.

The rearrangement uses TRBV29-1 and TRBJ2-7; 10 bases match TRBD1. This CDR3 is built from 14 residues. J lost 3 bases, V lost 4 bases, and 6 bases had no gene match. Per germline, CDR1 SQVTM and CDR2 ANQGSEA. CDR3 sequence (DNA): TGCAGCGTTGGTGGGACAGGGGCGCTCTACGAGCAGTACTTC. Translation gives CSVGGTGALYEQYF.

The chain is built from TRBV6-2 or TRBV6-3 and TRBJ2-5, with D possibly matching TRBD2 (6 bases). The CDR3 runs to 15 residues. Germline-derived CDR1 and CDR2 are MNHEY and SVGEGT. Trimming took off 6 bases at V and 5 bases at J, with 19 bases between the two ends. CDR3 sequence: CASSHPASAVETQYF. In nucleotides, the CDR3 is TGTGCCAGCAGCCACCCCGCTAGCGCGGTGGAGACCCAGTACTTC.

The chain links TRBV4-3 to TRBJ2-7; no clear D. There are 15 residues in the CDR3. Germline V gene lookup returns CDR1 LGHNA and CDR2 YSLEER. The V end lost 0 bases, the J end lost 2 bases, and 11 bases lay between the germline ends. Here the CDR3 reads CASSQDPQATYEQYF. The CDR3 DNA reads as TGCGCCAGCAGCCAAGATCCCCAGGCTACCTACGAGCAGTACTTC.

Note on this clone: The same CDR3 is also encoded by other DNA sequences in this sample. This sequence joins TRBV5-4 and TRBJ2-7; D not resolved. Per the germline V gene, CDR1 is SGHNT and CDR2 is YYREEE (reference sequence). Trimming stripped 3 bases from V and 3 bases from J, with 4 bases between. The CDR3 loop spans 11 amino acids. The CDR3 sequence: CASSSNYEQYF. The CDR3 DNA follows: TGTGCCAGCAGCTCAAACTACGAGCAGTACTTC.

CDR3 amino acids: CASSFPAGGGLSPLHF. The CDR3 DNA reads TGTGCCAGCAGTTTCCCCGCAGGAGGCGGTTTGTCACCCCTCCACTTT. V gene TRBV27 combines with J gene TRBJ1-6; D remains ambiguous. The V end was cut by 3 bases, the J end by 10 bases, with 19 bases between. This CDR3 has 16 residues. Germline lookup yields CDR1 MNHEY and CDR2 SMNVEV (reference sequence).

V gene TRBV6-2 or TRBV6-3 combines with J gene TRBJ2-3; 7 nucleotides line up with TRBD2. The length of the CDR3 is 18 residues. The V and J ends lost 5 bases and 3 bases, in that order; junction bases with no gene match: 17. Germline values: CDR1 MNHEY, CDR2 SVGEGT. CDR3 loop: CASSLNNFLLARTDTQYF. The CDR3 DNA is TGTGCCAGCAGTCTTAACAATTTTCTACTAGCGAGAACAGATACGCAGTATTTT.

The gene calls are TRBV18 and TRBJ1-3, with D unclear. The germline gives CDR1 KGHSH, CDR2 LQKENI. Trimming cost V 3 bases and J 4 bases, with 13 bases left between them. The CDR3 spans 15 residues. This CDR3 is CASSPQGGRGNTIYF. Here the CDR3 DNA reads TGTGCCAGCTCACCGCAAGGAGGTCGGGGAAACACCATATATTTT. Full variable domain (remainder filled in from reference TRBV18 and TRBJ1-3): NAGVMQNPRHLVRRRGQEARLRCSPMKGHSHVYWYRQLPEEGLKFMVYLQKENIIDESGMPKERFSAEFPKEGPSILRIQQVVRGDSAAYFCASSPQGGRGNTIYFGEGSWLTVV.

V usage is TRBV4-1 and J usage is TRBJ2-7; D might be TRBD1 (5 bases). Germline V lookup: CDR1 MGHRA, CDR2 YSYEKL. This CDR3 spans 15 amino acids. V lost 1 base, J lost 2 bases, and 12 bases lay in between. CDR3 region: CASSQGGAGTYEQYF. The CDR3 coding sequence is TGCGCCAGCAGCCAAGGTGGGGCAGGGACCTACGAGCAGTACTTC.

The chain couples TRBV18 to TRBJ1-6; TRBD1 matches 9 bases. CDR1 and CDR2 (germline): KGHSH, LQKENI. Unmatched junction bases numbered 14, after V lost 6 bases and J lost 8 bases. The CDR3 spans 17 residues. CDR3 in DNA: TGTGCCAGCTCCCTCAGAAGGACAGGGGATATGGATTCACCCCTCCACTTT. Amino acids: CASSLRRTGDMDSPLHF.

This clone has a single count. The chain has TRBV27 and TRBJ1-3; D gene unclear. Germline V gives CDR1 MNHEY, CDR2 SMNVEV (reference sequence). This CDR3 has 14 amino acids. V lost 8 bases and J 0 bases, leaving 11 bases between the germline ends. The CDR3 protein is CASARAASGNTIYF. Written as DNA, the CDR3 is TGTGCCAGCGCCCGTGCGGCCTCTGGAAACACCATATATTTT.